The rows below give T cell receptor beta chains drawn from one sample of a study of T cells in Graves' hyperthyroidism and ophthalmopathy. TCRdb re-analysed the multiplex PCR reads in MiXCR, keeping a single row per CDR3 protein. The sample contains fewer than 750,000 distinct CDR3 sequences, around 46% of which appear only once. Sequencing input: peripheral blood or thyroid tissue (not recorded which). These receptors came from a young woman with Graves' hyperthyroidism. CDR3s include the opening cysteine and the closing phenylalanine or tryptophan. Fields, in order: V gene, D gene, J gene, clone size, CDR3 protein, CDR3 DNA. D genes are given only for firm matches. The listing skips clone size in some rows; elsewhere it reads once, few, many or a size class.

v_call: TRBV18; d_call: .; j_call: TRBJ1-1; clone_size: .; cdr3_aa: CASSPIRVIENTEAFF; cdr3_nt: TGTGCCAGCTCACCGATACGGGTCATAGAGAACACTGAAGCTTTCTTT
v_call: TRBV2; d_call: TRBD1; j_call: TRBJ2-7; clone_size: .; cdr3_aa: CASIRRGQGSYEQYF; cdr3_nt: TGTGCCAGCATTAGAAGGGGGCAGGGATCCTACGAGCAGTACTTC
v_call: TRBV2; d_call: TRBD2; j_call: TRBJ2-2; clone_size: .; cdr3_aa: CASSGGNRGELFF; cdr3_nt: TGTGCCAGCAGCGGGGGGAACAGGGGGGAGCTGTTTTTT
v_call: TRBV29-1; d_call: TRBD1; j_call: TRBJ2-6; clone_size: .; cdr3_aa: CSPGTGEPGANVLTF; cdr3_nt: TGCAGTCCCGGGACAGGGGAGCCTGGGGCCAACGTCCTGACTTTC
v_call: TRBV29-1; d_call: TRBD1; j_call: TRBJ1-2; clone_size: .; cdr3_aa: CSVTSTGGIGDGYTF; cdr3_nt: TGCAGCGTAACTTCAACAGGGGGCATAGGTGATGGCTACACCTTC
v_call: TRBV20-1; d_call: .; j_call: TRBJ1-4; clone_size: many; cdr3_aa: CSARDSGAEKLFF; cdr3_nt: TGCAGTGCTAGAGATTCGGGGGCTGAAAAACTGTTTTTT
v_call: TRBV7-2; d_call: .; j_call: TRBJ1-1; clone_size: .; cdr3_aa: CASSFPRGWTEAFF; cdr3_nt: TGTGCCAGCAGCTTCCCCCGAGGATGGACTGAAGCTTTCTTT
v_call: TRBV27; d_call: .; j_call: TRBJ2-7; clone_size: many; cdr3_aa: CASSSAAYEQYF; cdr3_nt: TGTGCCAGCAGTTCCGCAGCCTACGAGCAGTACTTC
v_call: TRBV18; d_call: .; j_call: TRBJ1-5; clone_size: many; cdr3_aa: CASSGEAPQPQHF; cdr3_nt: TGTGCCAGCTCAGGTGAGGCCCCCCAGCCCCAGCATTTT
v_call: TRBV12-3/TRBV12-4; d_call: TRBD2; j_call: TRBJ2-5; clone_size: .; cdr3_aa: CASTRLAGGGQETQYF; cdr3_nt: TGTGCCAGCACTAGACTAGCGGGAGGCGGTCAAGAGACCCAGTACTTC
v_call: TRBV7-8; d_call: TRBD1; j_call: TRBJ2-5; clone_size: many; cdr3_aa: CASSKRQGTTQETQYF; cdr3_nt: TGTGCCAGCAGCAAAAGACAGGGGACGACCCAAGAGACCCAGTACTTC
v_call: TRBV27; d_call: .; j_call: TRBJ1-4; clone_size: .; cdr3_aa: CASSLTGWNEKLFF; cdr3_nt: TGTGCCAGCAGTCTAACAGGGTGGAATGAAAAACTGTTTTTT
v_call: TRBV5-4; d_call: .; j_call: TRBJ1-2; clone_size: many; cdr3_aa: CASSSGEGRGYTF; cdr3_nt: TGTGCCAGCAGCTCCGGGGAGGGACGCGGCTACACCTTC
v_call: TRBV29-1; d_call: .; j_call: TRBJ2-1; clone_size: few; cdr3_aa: CSVARTYNEQFF; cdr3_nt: TGCAGCGTTGCTAGGACATACAATGAGCAGTTCTTC
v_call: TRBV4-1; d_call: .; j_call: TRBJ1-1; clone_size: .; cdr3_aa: CASSQVRGVENTEAFF; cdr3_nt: TGCGCCAGCAGCCAAGTCCGCGGGGTAGAGAACACTGAAGCTTTCTTT
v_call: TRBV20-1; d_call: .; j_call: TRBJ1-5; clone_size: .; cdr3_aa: CSARDGRANEHF; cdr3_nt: TGCAGTGCTAGAGATGGCAGGGCCAATGAGCATTTT
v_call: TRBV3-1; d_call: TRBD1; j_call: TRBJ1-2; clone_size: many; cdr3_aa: CASSQDRGTYGYTF; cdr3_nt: TGTGCCAGCAGCCAGGACAGGGGGACCTATGGCTACACCTTC
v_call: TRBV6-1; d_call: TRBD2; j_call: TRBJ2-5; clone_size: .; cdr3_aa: CASSAPGASGKDTQYF; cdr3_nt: TGTGCCAGCAGCGCCCCCGGGGCTAGCGGGAAGGATACGCAGTACTTC
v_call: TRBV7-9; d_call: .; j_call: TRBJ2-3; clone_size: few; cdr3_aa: CASRRFTDTQYF; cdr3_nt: TGTGCCAGCAGGCGTTTTACAGATACGCAGTATTTT
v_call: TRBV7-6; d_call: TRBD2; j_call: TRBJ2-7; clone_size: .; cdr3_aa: CASSPSVGRTFEQYF; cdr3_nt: TGTGCCAGCAGCCCATCGGTCGGGAGGACCTTCGAGCAGTACTTC
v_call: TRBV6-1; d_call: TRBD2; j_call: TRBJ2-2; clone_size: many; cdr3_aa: CASIMGLEAGELFF; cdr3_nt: TGTGCCAGCATTATGGGACTAGAAGCCGGGGAGCTGTTTTTT
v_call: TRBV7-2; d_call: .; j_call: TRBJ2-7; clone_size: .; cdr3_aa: CASVELSLLPYEQYF; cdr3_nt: TGTGCCAGCGTTGAACTTAGCCTCCTACCCTACGAGCAGTACTTC
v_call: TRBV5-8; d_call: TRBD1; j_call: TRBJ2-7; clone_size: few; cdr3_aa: CASSFRGDSYEQYF; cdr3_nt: TGTGCCAGCAGCTTTCGAGGGGACAGCTACGAGCAGTACTTC
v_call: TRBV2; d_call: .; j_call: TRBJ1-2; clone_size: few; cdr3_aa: CASGGTRDSYTF; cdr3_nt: TGTGCCAGCGGAGGAACTCGGGATAGCTACACCTTC
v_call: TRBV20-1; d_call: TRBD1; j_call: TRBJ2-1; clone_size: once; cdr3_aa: CSASGGQRYNEQFF; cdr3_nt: TGCAGTGCTAGTGGGGGACAGAGATACAATGAGCAGTTCTTC
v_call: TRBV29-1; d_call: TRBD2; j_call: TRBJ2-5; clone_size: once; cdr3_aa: CSVDSGKSPEETQYF; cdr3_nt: TGCAGCGTGGATAGCGGGAAGTCCCCCGAAGAGACCCAGTACTTC
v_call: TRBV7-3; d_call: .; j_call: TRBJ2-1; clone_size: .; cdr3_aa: CASSHEKAYNEQFF; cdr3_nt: TGTGCCAGCAGCCACGAAAAAGCATACAATGAGCAGTTCTTC
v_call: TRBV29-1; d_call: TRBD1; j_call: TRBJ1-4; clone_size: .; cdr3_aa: CSARPGQGLEKLFF; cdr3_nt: TGCAGCGCCCGGCCGGGACAGGGGCTTGAAAAACTGTTTTTT
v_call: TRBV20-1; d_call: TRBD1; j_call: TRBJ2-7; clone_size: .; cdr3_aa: CSARGLQGTYEQYF; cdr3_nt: TGCAGTGCTAGAGGGCTACAGGGGACCTACGAGCAGTACTTC
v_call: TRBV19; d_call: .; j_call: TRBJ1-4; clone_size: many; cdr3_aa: CASSIKFHSVTTNEKLFF; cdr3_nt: TGTGCCAGTAGTATAAAATTTCACAGCGTTACAACTAATGAAAAACTGTTTTTT
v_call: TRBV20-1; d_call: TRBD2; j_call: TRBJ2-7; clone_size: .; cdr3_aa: CSASGPVYEQYF; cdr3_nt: TGCAGCGCTAGCGGACCGGTCTACGAGCAGTACTTC
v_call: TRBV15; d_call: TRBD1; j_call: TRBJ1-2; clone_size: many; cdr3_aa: CATSNIQGARSSLYGYTF; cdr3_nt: TGTGCCACCAGCAATATACAGGGGGCGCGATCAAGCCTCTATGGCTACACCTTC
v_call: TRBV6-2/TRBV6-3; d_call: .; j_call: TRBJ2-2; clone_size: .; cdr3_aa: CASRNLDRDPTGELFF; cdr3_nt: TGTGCCAGCAGGAATTTGGACAGAGACCCAACGGGGGAGCTGTTTTTT
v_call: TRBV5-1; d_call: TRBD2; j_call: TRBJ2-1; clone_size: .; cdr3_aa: CASATGAGGYNEQFF; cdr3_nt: TGCGCCAGCGCGACCGGGGCGGGAGGGTACAATGAGCAGTTCTTC
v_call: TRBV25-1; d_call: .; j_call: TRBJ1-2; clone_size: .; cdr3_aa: CASSGTTGFYGYTF; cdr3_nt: TGTGCCAGCTCAGGGACGACAGGATTCTATGGCTACACCTTC
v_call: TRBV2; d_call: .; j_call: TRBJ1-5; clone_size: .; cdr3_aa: CASSEEGGSSKQPQHF; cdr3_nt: TGTGCCAGCAGTGAAGAGGGGGGCAGTTCTAAACAGCCCCAGCATTTT
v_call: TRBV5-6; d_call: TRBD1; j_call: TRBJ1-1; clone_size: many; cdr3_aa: CASRGTALSGYTEAFF; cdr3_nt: TGTGCCAGCAGAGGGACAGCTTTATCGGGGTACACTGAAGCTTTCTTT
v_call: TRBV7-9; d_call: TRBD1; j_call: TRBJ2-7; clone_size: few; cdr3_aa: CASSQSTGTGSNEQYF; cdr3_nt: TGCGCCAGCAGCCAATCAACCGGGACAGGGAGTAATGAGCAGTACTTC
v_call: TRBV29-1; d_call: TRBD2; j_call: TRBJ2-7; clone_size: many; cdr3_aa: CSPNEKLDGRISYEQYF; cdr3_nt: TGCAGCCCCAACGAGAAACTGGACGGGAGGATTTCCTACGAGCAGTACTTC
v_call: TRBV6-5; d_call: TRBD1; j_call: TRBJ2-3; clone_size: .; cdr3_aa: CASGWQGADTQYF; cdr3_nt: TGTGCCAGCGGATGGCAGGGGGCCGATACGCAGTATTTT
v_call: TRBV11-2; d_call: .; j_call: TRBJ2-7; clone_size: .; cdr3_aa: CASSGVKGYEQYF; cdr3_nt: TGTGCCAGCAGCGGGGTTAAAGGCTACGAGCAGTACTTC
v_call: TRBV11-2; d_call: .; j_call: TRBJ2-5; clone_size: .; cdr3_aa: CASSLVTGLETQYF; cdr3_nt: TGTGCCAGCAGCTTAGTCACAGGGTTGGAGACCCAGTACTTC
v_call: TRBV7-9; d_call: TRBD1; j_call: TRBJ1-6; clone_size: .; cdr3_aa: CASSWGTTSDRDNSPLHF; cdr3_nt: TGTGCCAGCAGCTGGGGGACAACCTCGGACAGGGATAATTCACCCCTCCACTTT
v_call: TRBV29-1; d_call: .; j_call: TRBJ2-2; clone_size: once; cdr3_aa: CSAAQELMNTGELFF; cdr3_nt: TGCAGCGCTGCCCAGGAACTTATGAACACCGGGGAGCTGTTTTTT
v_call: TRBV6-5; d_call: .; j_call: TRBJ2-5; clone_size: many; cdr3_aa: CASSYPRGTQYF; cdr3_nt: TGTGCCAGCAGTTACCCCCGGGGGACCCAGTACTTC
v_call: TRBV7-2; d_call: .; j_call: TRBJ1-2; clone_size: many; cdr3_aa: CASSSIVGGAHTF; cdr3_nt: TGTGCCAGCAGCTCCATCGTGGGGGGGGCGCACACCTTC
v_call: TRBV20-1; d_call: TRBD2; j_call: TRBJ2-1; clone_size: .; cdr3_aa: CSARDSGSSYNEQFF; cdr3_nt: TGCAGTGCTAGAGATAGCGGGAGCTCCTACAATGAGCAGTTCTTC
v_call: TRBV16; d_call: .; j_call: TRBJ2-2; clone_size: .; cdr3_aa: CASSHPHTNTGELFF; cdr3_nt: TGTGCCAGCAGCCACCCGCACACCAACACCGGGGAGCTGTTTTTT
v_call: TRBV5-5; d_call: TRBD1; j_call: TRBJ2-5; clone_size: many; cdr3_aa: CASSKDRGTNQETQYF; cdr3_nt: TGTGCCAGCAGCAAAGACAGGGGGACTAATCAAGAGACCCAGTACTTC
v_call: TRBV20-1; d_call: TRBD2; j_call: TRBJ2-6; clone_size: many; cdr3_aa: CSARGGGVGSGANVLTF; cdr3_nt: TGCAGTGCTAGAGGTGGGGGGGTGGGCTCTGGGGCCAACGTCCTGACTTTC
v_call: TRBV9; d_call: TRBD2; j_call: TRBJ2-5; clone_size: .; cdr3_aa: CASSPKGGNQETQYF; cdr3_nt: TGTGCCAGCAGCCCGAAGGGAGGGAACCAAGAGACCCAGTACTTC
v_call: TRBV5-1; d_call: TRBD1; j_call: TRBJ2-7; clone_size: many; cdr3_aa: CASSASRGTGLHEQYF; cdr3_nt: TGCGCCAGCAGCGCCTCACGCGGGACAGGGCTACACGAGCAGTACTTC